Ten or more counts support the clone carrying this T cell receptor (beta chain). Its antigen is not identified. These data belong to a study of early T cells in non-severe SARS-CoV-2 infection. Notes on the study in general: Reliance on VDJdb matching favored anti-spike CD8 responses; private and CD4 specificities were missed.

The J segment lost 1 base and the V segment lost 3 bases, leaving 5 bases of the junction unmatched. The CDR3 is made up of 14 amino acids. Germline V CDR1 and CDR2: SQVTM, ANQGSEA. Individual cDNA molecules received unique molecular identifiers. TCRdb processed the 5' RACE reads anew with MiXCR; each CDR3 protein has one entry. The sample shows 50,000 or so distinct CDR3 sequences, roughly 10% of them seen only once. The sample comprised whole blood. This chain connects TRBV29-1 to TRBJ1-1, with 7 nucleotides matching TRBD1. The source of this sequence is an adult who was a healthcare worker with PCR-confirmed SARS-CoV-2 infection or an uninfected control (not recorded which). The CDR3 bases are TGCAGCGTTGACAACAGGGGAAAGAACACTGAAGCTTTCTTT. Its translation is CSVDNRGKNTEAFF.